One and the same sample provided the 4 T cell receptor beta chains below, sequenced in a study of beta chain features in type 1 diabetes. Study-level results: Type 1 diabetes patients had moderately but significantly shorter TCRB CDR3s in all four CD4+ subsets.

Their cognate antigens are unknown. Expressed TCRB transcripts were sequenced after all isolated RNA was converted to cDNA. Generated by immunoSEQ multiplex PCR, the TCRdb table keeps only in-frame clones and is missing some. The sample lists around 130,000 clones, roughly 17% occurring once. Sequencing was performed on central memory CD4+ T cells from blood. These receptors were obtained from a man aged 25-45 years with type 1 diabetes.

The chain has TRBV28 and TRBJ2-7, with 8 bases matching TRBD1. Germline loops: CDR1 MDHEN, CDR2 SYDVKM. V trimming: 2 bases; J trimming: 6 bases; junction bases outside the gene matches: 6. This CDR3 is 14 amino acids long. The CDR3 sequence: CASSLPHRGVEQYF. CDR3 bases: TGTGCCAGCAGTTTACCACACAGGGGGGTCGAGCAGTACTTC.

The rearrangement links TRBV7-2 to TRBJ1-2; D gene uncertain. V shed 1 base and J shed 4 bases, with 7 bases lying between them. CDR3 length equals 13 residues. Germline CDR1 SGHTA, CDR2 FQGNSA. The CDR3 DNA reads as TGTGCCAGCAGCTTAGACAGCAGCTATGGCTACACCTTC. This encodes CASSLDSSYGYTF.

The chain recombines TRBV6-5 with TRBJ2-4, with 12 bases fitting TRBD1. CDR3 length equals 14 residues. The germline V gene has CDR1 MNHEY and CDR2 SVGAGI. The junction had 6 bases not matched to a gene; V was cut back by 6 bases and J by 9 bases. CDR3 nucleotides: TGTGCCAGCAGCGCCGGGACAGGGGGCGGCATTCAGTACTTC. Amino acid sequence: CASSAGTGGGIQYF.

The chain links TRBV29-1 to TRBJ2-3; 13 positions match TRBD2. The CDR3 loop spans 17 amino acids. Per germline, CDR1 SQVTM and CDR2 ANQGSEA. Trimming took 7 bases from V and 1 from J; bases not matched to a gene: 11. For the CDR3, the DNA is TGCAGCGCCCGACTAGCGGGGGGCCCTGGGGGCACAGATACGCAGTATTTT. As protein: CSARLAGGPGGTDTQYF.